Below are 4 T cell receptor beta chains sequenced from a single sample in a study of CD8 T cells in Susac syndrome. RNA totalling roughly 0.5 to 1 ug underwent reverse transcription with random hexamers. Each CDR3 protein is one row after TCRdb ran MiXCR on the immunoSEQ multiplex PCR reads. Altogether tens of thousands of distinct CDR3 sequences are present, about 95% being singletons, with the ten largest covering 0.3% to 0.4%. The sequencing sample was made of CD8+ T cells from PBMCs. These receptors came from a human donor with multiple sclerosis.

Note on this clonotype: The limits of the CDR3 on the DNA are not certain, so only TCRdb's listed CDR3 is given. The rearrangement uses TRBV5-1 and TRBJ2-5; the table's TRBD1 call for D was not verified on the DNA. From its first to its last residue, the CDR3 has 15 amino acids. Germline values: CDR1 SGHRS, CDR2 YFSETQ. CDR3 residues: CASSFGPGRQETQYF.

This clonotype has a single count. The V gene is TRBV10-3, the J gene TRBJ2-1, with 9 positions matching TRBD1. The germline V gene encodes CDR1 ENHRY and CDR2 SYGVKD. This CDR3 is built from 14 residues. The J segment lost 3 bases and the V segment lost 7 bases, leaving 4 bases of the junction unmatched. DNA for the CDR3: TGTGCCATCACTACGACAGGGGGCTACAATGAGCAGTTCTTC. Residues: CAITTTGGYNEQFF.

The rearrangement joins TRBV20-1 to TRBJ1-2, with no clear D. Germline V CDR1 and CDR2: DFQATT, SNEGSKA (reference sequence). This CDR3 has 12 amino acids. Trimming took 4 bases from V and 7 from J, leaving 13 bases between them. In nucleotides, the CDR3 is TGCAGTGCTACTCCTGGAGGGCTTGGCTACACCTTC. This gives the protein CSATPGGLGYTF.

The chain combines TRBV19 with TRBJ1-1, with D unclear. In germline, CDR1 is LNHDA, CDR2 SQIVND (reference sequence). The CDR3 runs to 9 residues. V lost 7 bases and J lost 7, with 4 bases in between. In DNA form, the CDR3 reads TGTGCCAGTATCATTGAAGCTTTCTTT. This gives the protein CASIIEAFF.